This T cell receptor (beta chain) comes out of a study of T-cell reconstitution after alpha-beta-depleted transplantation in children. The junction had 8 bases not matched to a gene; V was cut back by 5 bases and J by 7 bases. This CDR3 comprises 14 residues. Germline V gene data show CDR1 as SQVTM and CDR2 as ANQGSEA. Preparation of the TCRbeta library was carried out with unique molecular identifiers. TCRdb re-called the PCR reads with MiXCR, one entry per CDR3 protein. The data hold almost 250,000 distinct CDR3 sequences, with 20% to 30% observed a single time. Whole-study results and caveats: Hyperexpanded clones declined; after one year, newly produced T cells mostly supplied diversity. It was reported that alpha-beta T cells came from several hundred expanded graft clones (about two months after transplant). Certain patients had high TCRbeta diversity at day 60, and it came from recipient T cells and thymic progenitors that survived.

In its sample, this clonotype was seen many times. Its antigen is unidentified. The chain carries TRBV29-1 and TRBJ1-6, with 7 nucleotides matching TRBD1. This TCR was recovered from a girl between 2 and 10 years old with Fanconi anemia, due to receive a stem cell transplant. The sequences come from PBMCs, collected before TCRalphabeta/CD19-depleted stem cell transplant. The DNA for the CDR3 is TGCAGCGTTCGCACAGGGACAGCAAATTCACCCCTCCACTTT. It is translated as CSVRTGTANSPLHF.